This TCR beta chain was found in a study of high-grade serous ovarian cancer treatment subgroups. Germline V gives CDR1 SGHRS, CDR2 YFSETQ. Trimming took off 4 bases at V and 11 bases at J, with 18 bases between the two ends. There are 13 residues in the CDR3. Tumor tissue was taken before any definitive surgery or chemotherapy was given. The data were produced by immunoSEQ multiplex PCR, yet TCRdb's version contains in-frame clones alone and is incomplete. The sample lists 1,500 to 2,500 clones, approximately 70% occurring once. This receptor was taken from a human donor with high-grade serous ovarian cancer. The rearrangement joins TRBV5-1 to TRBJ1-1; TRBD1 is a possible D gene (5 bases). Sequenced sample: tumor tissue. The CDR3 DNA reads TGCGCCAGCAGCCCCCCGACTGGGACTAAGGCTTTCTTT. Translated: CASSPPTGTKAFF.